This T cell receptor beta chain derives from a study of cytomegalovirus exposure and HLA in healthy donors (dated by TCRdb to 2016 to 2017). About the study as a whole: An earlier analysis of some 620 of the donors reported roughly 300 Gb of sequence data and 117 million unique TCR beta sequences obtained from some 200 million T cells. A later genetic analysis took genome-wide SNP genotypes for about 55% of the 666 donors and used that subset as a discovery cohort. HLA typing covered class I and class II loci at four-digit resolution. Besides the first cohort of roughly 640 subjects, a separate validation cohort made up of roughly 130 different subjects was used. Typing coverage varied by locus: about 620-640 donors for A, B, C, DRB1 and DQB1; 522 for DQA1; approximately 610 for DPA1; roughly 470 for DPB1. The T cell repertoires of about 700 subjects were profiled by immunosequencing and related to cytomegalovirus serostatus. A later analysis re-examined previously published TCR beta repertoires from 610 or so donors and added high-resolution HLA genotyping to investigate patterns of TCR occurrence. High-throughput TCR immunosequencing, statistical association of individual TCRs with disease status, and machine learning were combined to predict cytomegalovirus infection status. Donor age, sex, ethnicity and CMV serostatus were collected together with the repertoire data. Roughly five DR-DQ haplotypes were treated as single units for association and clustering because of strong linkage in the cohort. Of the roughly 400 genotyped donors, around 81% fell in the genetic ancestry cluster associated with self-reported Caucasian donors. In an earlier analysis of over 550 of the donors, high-throughput TCR beta sequencing was used to judge whether each TCR beta V gene segment behaved as functional or pseudogenic. Rather than drawing on any new phenotypic data, the later analysis identified candidate immune exposures from TCR beta sequences and the way those sequences occurred across donors. The study was designed to test whether signatures of past pathogen exposure could be identified by cataloging public T cell receptors. An early release covering about 600 HLA-typed donors comprised about 290 gigabases of sequencing data and 85 million or so unique TCR sequences. Among around 400 genotyped donors of the cohort, an average of around 250,000 unique TCR beta nucleotide sequences was sequenced per donor, of which about 19% were non-productive. All discovery cohort repertoires had been generated on a single sequencing platform. The paper's findings and limits, for the study overall: In a later analysis, some 18,000 TCR beta sequences were associated with specific HLA alleles at a false discovery rate of 0.05. Because some donors lacked HLA typing at each locus, the association tests relied only on the typed subset. A later analysis found that HLA-associated TCR beta chains were more clonally expanded and had lower generation probabilities than equally common non-associated chains. A cluster of highly shared sequence variants was judged likely to represent a technical artifact of the sequencing pipeline. Compared with the approximately 670-donor mean, donors in an Asian-associated ancestry cluster had fewer N-insertions in productive TCRs, according to a later genetic analysis. In an earlier analysis of approximately 590 of the donors, most TCR beta V segments were observed in productive rearrangements about 87% or about 30% of the time, broadly matching IMGT annotations. According to a later analysis, parvovirus B19, influenza, CMV and Epstein-Barr virus appeared linked to several top co-occurrence clusters. In vitro tests confirmed that a few of the cytomegalovirus-associated TCR beta chains recognize cytomegalovirus antigens. The 87-base-pair reads could not distinguish some IMGT-functional V segments, including TRBV6-2 and TRBV6-3, so those segments were excluded. Because counts were too low, 15 to 20 rarely observed V segments, including chromosome 9 orphons, were excluded from the earlier analysis of a few hundred of the donors. A total of fewer than 200 TCR beta chains were listed by the study as associated with cytomegalovirus. Assigning TCR associations to individual alleles was difficult when HLA alleles, especially DR and DQ, strongly co-occurred. V-gene and J-gene trimming of TCR beta chains was associated with a missense DCLRE1C variant in a later genetic analysis, and the association was replicated in an independent cohort. The classifier was reported to diagnose cytomegalovirus status with high specificity and sensitivity in both the original and validation cohorts. Roughly uniform sequencing depth across donors was assumed in presence/absence analyses, although this assumption may not hold. The cohort was sequenced for TCR beta chains only, and without alpha or paired-chain data the features that could be detected were limited. A further reported finding was that TCR beta sequences accurately predicted the HLA-A and HLA-B alleles for most subjects in the first cohort. According to a later analysis, most CMV-associated TCR beta chains appeared to be HLA-restricted, and the HLA associations seemed to be driven largely by CMV exposure. For the cohort, immune exposure information was limited to CMV serostatus. The authors suggested that the approach could potentially be extended to other disease states and immunological phenotypes. Correlated functional status among segregating V segments might reflect linkage disequilibrium, but an unknown experimental factor could not be ruled out. In a later analysis, the rate of TCR association differed among HLA loci, with DRB1 alleles having the most associated TCRs and HLA-C alleles having the fewest. Across donors, most TCR sequences were observed very rarely, whereas some public TCRs were present in many individuals.

The cohort was made up of approximately 670 healthy bone marrow donors. At the time of sampling, all cohort members were nominally healthy, though unrecorded immune exposures were likely present. The donor was CMV seronegative and was included in the group of a few hundred seronegative cohort members. A peripheral blood sample was collected from each donor, and TCR beta sequencing was performed on peripheral blood mononuclear cells. The Qiagen DNeasy Blood Extraction Kit was used to extract genomic DNA from the blood cell samples. Comments on this clone: Its antigen is unknown. The junction does not match germline at one end; this may be a read error.

Libraries were prepared through the immunoSEQ multiplex PCR assay. For the multiplex PCR, a mixture combining 60 forward primers for TCR Vbeta segments and 13 reverse primers for TCR Jbeta segments was used. Amplification of the CDR3 region of rearranged TCR beta genes was performed with a multiplex PCR assay on genomic DNA. Amplified TCR beta libraries were sequenced as 87-base-pair reads on the Illumina HiSeq System. On the authors' methods: A later analysis counted about 82 million unique TCR beta chains across the 700 or so repertoires, and 9 million to 14 million of these chains were shared by at least two donors. Raw reads were error-corrected and collapsed into unique sequences by a nearest-neighbor algorithm in which closely related sequences were merged to remove PCR and sequencing errors. V, D and J gene segments were assigned by aligning CDR3 sequences to IMGT reference sequences. For a sequence to be retained, at least a six-nucleotide match to both a V gene segment and a J gene segment was required. Rearrangements were called productive when the CDR3 lacked stop codons and stayed in frame with V and J; all others were non-productive. Following IMGT convention, CDR3 was defined as the stretch from the second conserved V-encoded cysteine up to the conserved J-encoded phenylalanine. The earlier analysis of around 640 of the donors excluded sequences that lacked an unambiguous match to a single V gene segment. An earlier analysis of 587 of the donors classified V segments as functional when productive rearrangements were above 56.7% and as segregating when the standard deviation between donors was above 5%. A statistical classification framework was built to diagnose cytomegalovirus status from the catalog of TCR beta chain sequences. In a later analysis, TCR nucleotide sequences were compared against IMGT/GENE-DB human TR gene sequences so that V and J genes could be assigned. In a later analysis, CDR3 sequences and most-parsimonious VDJ recombination scenarios were assigned using the TCRdist pipeline. In a later analysis, each TCR beta chain was defined by its CDR3 amino acid sequence together with its V-gene family, and reads without a unique V-gene family were excluded. As a way to deal with suspected cross-contamination and a sequencing artifact, a later analysis dropped approximately 590 nucleotide sequences that were highly shared and had low generation probability. In a later analysis, a clonal expansion index was calculated for each public chain from normalized within-repertoire ranks of inferred template counts. Generation probabilities in a later analysis came from a VDJ recombination model fitted to out-of-frame rearrangements, and those results were checked against IGoR. Hypergeometric tests were used in a later analysis to score TCR-TCR, TCR-HLA and TCR-CMV co-occurrence, with a repertoire-size bias correction applied to the TCR pairs. False discovery rates were estimated in a later analysis by permuting HLA or CMV assignments 20 times. A later analysis grouped co-occurring TCRs with DBSCAN, adding TCRdist sequence similarity when clustering within HLA-allele-positive subsets. Repertoires with fewer than 30,000 or more than 120,000 public chains, plus five repertoires with anomalous nucleotide sharing, were excluded from co-occurrence clustering. TCRdb limited this immuneACCESS table to in-frame rearrangements with V and J called. A share of clones is missing; checked studies link under half to unresolved V genes, and the rest is unexplained. V and J calls and clone size are copied from that table; D and trimming were computed from the DNA. Counted in this sample were about 160,000 clones; over 70% of them appeared once. The biggest ten clones account for more than 1% of the sample.

The CDR3, from cysteine to phenylalanine, totals 16 residues. Only the CDR3 region is kept as DNA, spanning 48 bases read in frame from base 1. CDR1 and CDR2 are drawn from the germline V gene: SGHDN, FVKESK. The chain uses TRBV14 and TRBJ1-1; 11 junctional bases match TRBD1. This clonotype originated in a boy younger than 10 in good health and CMV-seronegative. The sequencing input was PBMCs. The nucleotide sequence reads as follows: TGTGCCAGCAGCCGGTCAGGACAGGGGGCCAAAACTGACGCTTTCTTT. Its protein is CASSRSGQGAKTDAFF.